Sequencing of this T cell receptor beta chain was carried out in a study of T cells in Graves' hyperthyroidism and ophthalmopathy. TCR beta CDR3 regions were amplified from RNA transcripts. The TCR CDR3 first-round RT-PCR relied on the HTBI primer set. Using its own MiXCR run on the multiplex PCR reads, TCRdb lists one record per CDR3 protein. The table shows approximately 600,000 distinct CDR3 sequences, with more than 13% occurring only once. The germline V gene has CDR1 LNHDA and CDR2 SQIVND (reference sequence). This CDR3 is built from 15 residues. J gave up 5 bases and V 4 bases, and 4 bases lay outside the gene matches. Not enrolled were patients with uncontrolled infection, other autoimmune disease, pregnancy or lactation.

This TCR derives from a woman aged 18-35 years with Graves' ophthalmopathy. The V and J genes are TRBV19 and TRBJ2-5; TRBD2 agrees at 13 bases. Specimen: blood. CDR3 in DNA: TGTGCCAGTAGTAAAGGGACTAGCGGGACGGAGACCCAGTACTTC. This translates into CASSKGTSGTETQYF.